A single sample gave rise to the 3 T cell receptor beta chains below, sequenced in a study of T cells in Graves' hyperthyroidism and ophthalmopathy. What was amplified from RNA transcripts were TCR beta CDR3 regions. With the HTBI primer set, the TCR CDR3 went through a first round of RT-PCR. TCRdb reprocessed the multiplex PCR reads via MiXCR and lists one record per CDR3 protein. The sample consists of 300,000 to 450,000 distinct CDR3 sequences, about 17% of them appearing once. The sample was blood. All receptors derive from a woman in her 30s with Graves' hyperthyroidism that later progressed to Graves' ophthalmopathy.

This clonotype has a handful of counts. The rearrangement joins TRBV20-1 to TRBJ1-2; D gene unclear. This CDR3 contains 14 residues. Germline loops: CDR1 DFQATT, CDR2 SNEGSKA (reference sequence). Trimming left V 2 bases short and J 0 bases short, with 10 bases between. CDR3 DNA: TGCAGTGCTAGATCGTGGGATTCTAACTATGGCTACACCTTC. Protein: CSARSWDSNYGYTF.

About this clonotype itself: At one end the junction does not follow the germline gene, possibly because of a read error. The chain couples TRBV7-2 to TRBJ2-3, with TRBD1 matching over 10 bases. This CDR3 has 15 amino acids. Germline V gene lookup returns CDR1 SGHTA and CDR2 FQGNSA. The CDR3 sequence is CASSFDRGLRGTEYF. For the CDR3, the DNA is TGTGCCAGCAGCTTCGACAGGGGGCTCAGGGGTACGGAGTATTTT.

In its sample, this clonotype was seen many times. The rearrangement uses TRBV7-9 and TRBJ2-7; possible D gene TRBD1, 6 bases. Germline V gives CDR1 SEHNR, CDR2 FQNEAQ (reference sequence). There are 13 residues in the CDR3. Trimming cost V 2 bases and J 5 bases, with 10 bases left between them. The CDR3 protein is CASSLNRENEQYF. As DNA, the CDR3 is TGTGCCAGCAGCTTAAACAGGGAGAACGAGCAGTACTTC.